These 11 T cell receptor beta chains were all obtained from the same sample, sequenced in a study of blood T cell repertoires in COVID-19. Libraries were prepared by immunoSEQ multiplex PCR; TCRdb keeps only in-frame clonotypes and omits some of them. The sample lists almost 55,000 clones; 90% were seen once. Sequenced: peripheral blood. The source of these receptors is a woman in her 40s with active COVID-19.

The chain uses TRBV7-9 and TRBJ1-1; tentative D call: TRBD1 (6 bases). Germline V gives CDR1 SEHNR, CDR2 FQNEAQ (reference sequence). The CDR3 sequence is 16 residues long. Deletions cut 5 bases from V and 2 bases from J, with 18 bases between. CDR3 in DNA: TGTGCCAGCAGCAACGCCCTCTTGACAGGTAACACTGAAGCTTTCTTT. Translation gives CASSNALLTGNTEAFF.

This rearrangement joins TRBV10-2 to TRBJ1-1, with D possibly being TRBD1 (6 bases). The V end was cut by 5 bases, the J end by 6 bases, with 10 bases between. Germline CDR1 reads WSHSY; CDR2 reads SAAADI. CDR3 length equals 12 residues. DNA for the CDR3: TGCGCCAGCAGTAAACAGGGTTCTGAAGCTTTCTTT. This sequence encodes CASSKQGSEAFF.

In this sample, this clone turned up once. The CDR3: CASSFAGRINQPQHF. CDR3 DNA: TGTGCCAGCAGTTTCGCAGGGAGGATCAATCAGCCCCAGCATTTT. The chain employs TRBV28 and TRBJ1-5; tentatively, D is TRBD1 (5 bases). Trimming removed 3 bases at V and 3 bases at J, with 12 bases between. Looked up from germline, CDR1 is MDHEN and CDR2 is SYDVKM. The CDR3 has 15 amino acids.

The V and J genes are TRBV6-6 and TRBJ2-3, with 10 bases lining up with TRBD2. Germline V lookup: CDR1 MNHNY, CDR2 SVGAGI (reference sequence). With 5 bases clipped from V and 4 bases from J, the junction kept 6 bases outside the gene matches. The CDR3 sequence is 15 residues long. CDR3 residues: CASSSGGARADTQYF. In DNA form, the CDR3 reads TGTGCCAGCAGTAGCGGGGGGGCCAGGGCAGATACGCAGTATTTT.

The chain couples TRBV30 to TRBJ2-3; D unresolved. The CDR3 totals 13 residues. Looked up from germline, CDR1 is GTSNPN and CDR2 is SVGIG (reference sequence). The V and J ends lost 5 bases and 1 base respectively, with 10 bases between them. The CDR3 coding sequence is TGTGCCTGGGAGATAGATGGCACAGATACGCAGTATTTT. Its translation: CAWEIDGTDTQYF.

The chain recombines TRBV4-2 with TRBJ2-3; 11 positions match TRBD2. The V gene's germline CDR1 is LGHNA and CDR2 YNFKEQ. J was trimmed by 4 bases and V by 0 bases; bases with no gene match: 6. The CDR3 totals 17 residues. The CDR3 region is CASSQELAGVGADTQYF. DNA of the CDR3: TGTGCCAGCAGCCAAGAACTAGCGGGGGTTGGTGCAGATACGCAGTATTTT.

This sequence joins TRBV11-3 and TRBJ1-3, with a weak D call TRBD1 (5 bases). The CDR3 covers 19 residues. Trimming removed 3 bases from V and 1 base from J, with 22 bases in between. Looked up from germline, CDR1 is SGHNT and CDR2 is YENEEA. This chain's CDR3 is CASSFSVDSTTTSGNTIYF. CDR3 coding DNA: TGTGCCAGCAGCTTCTCGGTCGACAGCACGACGACGTCTGGAAACACCATATATTTT.

The genes are TRBV5-1 and TRBJ2-1, with D possibly being TRBD2 (6 bases). Looked up from germline, CDR1 is SGHRS and CDR2 is YFSETQ. The V gene lost 0 bases and the J gene lost 5 bases, with 6 bases spanning the gap. The CDR3 extends over 13 amino acids. The CDR3 region is CASSLAGDNEQFF. In DNA form, the CDR3 reads TGCGCCAGCAGCTTGGCGGGGGACAATGAGCAGTTCTTC.

CDR3: CAIRPGTSGTDTQYF. DNA of the CDR3: TGTGCCATCAGGCCGGGGACTAGCGGCACAGATACGCAGTATTTT. V is TRBV10-3 and J is TRBJ2-3, with 10 bases lining up with TRBD2. With V trimmed by 6 bases and J by 1 base, 4 bases remained unmatched. CDR1 is ENHRY and CDR2 is SYGVKD in the germline V gene. The CDR3 runs 15 residues.

The chain carries TRBV28 and TRBJ1-2; perhaps TRBD1 as D (6 bases). CDR1 is MDHEN, CDR2 SYDVKM, per germline. The CDR3 is 13 residues long. Trimming left V 6 bases short and J 7 bases short, with 15 bases between. CDR3 residues: CASSLQDRFGYTF. The CDR3 region has the DNA TGTGCCAGCAGCCTACAAGACAGGTTTGGCTACACCTTC.

The V call is TRBV2, the J call TRBJ2-7; 8 nucleotides line up with TRBD1. This CDR3 comprises 13 residues. Germline lookup yields CDR1 SNHLY and CDR2 FYNNEI. J was trimmed by 5 bases and V by 6 bases; bases with no gene match: 6. CDR3: CASRGTGYNEQYF. CDR3 bases: TGTGCCAGCAGAGGGACAGGTTATAACGAGCAGTACTTC.